Listed below are T cell receptor beta chains from one sample, sequenced in a study of B cell selection in AIRE deficiency. Clones were read by immunoSEQ multiplex PCR, and TCRdb kept only the in-frame ones, dropping some. This sample has tens of thousands of clones, with roughly 98% found just once. The sequencing input was conventional CD4+ T cells sorted from PBMCs. The receptor source for this set is a human donor with AIRE deficiency. The CDR3 runs from the conserved cysteine through the conserved F or W. D genes are given only for firm matches. For some rows the clone size is stated as once, few or many, or as a class when expanded; others skip it.

D	size	V	J	length	DNA	CDR3
TRBD2	.	TRBV7-2	TRBJ2-3	16	TGTGCCAGCAGCTTAGGGGACTACCTCAGCACAGATACGCAGTATTTT	CASSLGDYLSTDTQYF
TRBD2	.	TRBV7-9	TRBJ2-1	13	TGTGCCAGCAGGACTAGCGGGGGCAATGAGCAGTTCTTC	CASRTSGGNEQFF
.	.	TRBV9	TRBJ2-6	18	TGTGCCAGCAGCGTAGGACAGTCCAGGAGCTCTGGGGCCAACGTCCTGACTTTC	CASSVGQSRSSGANVLTF
.	once	TRBV14	TRBJ2-7	15	TGTGCCAGCAGCCGGGAGGTAGGGGGCTCCTACGAGCAGTACTTC	CASSREVGGSYEQYF
TRBD2	.	TRBV11-3	TRBJ2-1	15	TGTGCCAGCAGCCTTGGGACTAGCGGGAGTCGGGAGCAGTTCTTC	CASSLGTSGSREQFF
.	.	TRBV7-9	TRBJ1-4	14	TGTGCCAGCAGCTTGGGGCAGGGGAAGGAAAAACTGTTTTTT	CASSLGQGKEKLFF
.	.	TRBV13	TRBJ1-2	13	TGTGCCAGCAGCACTCGGACGGTGGGTGGCTACACCTTC	CASSTRTVGGYTF
TRBD1	.	TRBV29-1	TRBJ2-2	14	TGCAGCGTCGGACAGGGGATGAACACCGGGGAGCTGTTTTTT	CSVGQGMNTGELFF
TRBD2	.	TRBV7-9	TRBJ2-3	15	TGTGCCAGCAGCTTTAGCGGGAGGCCCCCAGATACGCAGTATTTT	CASSFSGRPPDTQYF
.	.	TRBV9	TRBJ2-3	14	TGTGCCAGCAGCCGCAGCGGGTATCCAGATACGCAGTATTTT	CASSRSGYPDTQYF
.	.	TRBV11-1	TRBJ2-7	14	TGTGCCAGCAGCTTAGAAGGTAGGAGTTACGAGCAGTACTTC	CASSLEGRSYEQYF
.	.	TRBV29-1	TRBJ1-1	13	TGCAGCGCCCCGGCGCAATCGAACACTGAAGCTTTCTTT	CSAPAQSNTEAFF
TRBD2	.	TRBV28	TRBJ2-1	15	TGTGCCAGCAGTACCGCTAGCGGGAGTACCAATGAGCAGTTCTTC	CASSTASGSTNEQFF
.	.	TRBV30	TRBJ1-1	11	TGTGCCTGGAGAATGAACACTGAAGCTTTCTTT	CAWRMNTEAFF
TRBD2	.	TRBV7-9	TRBJ2-7	17	TGTGCCAGCAGCTTAGAAAGTTTTGGACTAGCGGCCTACGAGCAGTACTTC	CASSLESFGLAAYEQYF
TRBD1	.	TRBV7-9	TRBJ2-5	14	TGTGCCAGCGTCCGGGACAGGGAATGGGAGACCCAGTACTTC	CASVRDREWETQYF
.	.	TRBV28	TRBJ2-5	14	TGTGCCAGCAGTTTTGTAGTACAGAAAGAGACCCAGTACTTC	CASSFVVQKETQYF
.	.	TRBV27	TRBJ1-2	14	TGTGCCAGCAGTTTAGTAGGGTTCGGCTATGGCTACACCTTC	CASSLVGFGYGYTF
.	.	TRBV10-3	TRBJ1-2	12	TGTGCCATCAGAGCTATGGACGGTTCGAAGACCTTC	CAIRAMDGSKTF
.	once	TRBV29-1	TRBJ2-7	18	TGCAGCGTTGAAGGATTATGGAGTTCGCAGGGATTTTCTAACGAGCAGTACTTC	CSVEGLWSSQGFSNEQYF
TRBD1	.	TRBV9	TRBJ1-5	14	TGTGCCAGCAGCGTAGCAGGGGGCAGTCAGCCCCAGCATTTT	CASSVAGGSQPQHF
.	.	TRBV28	TRBJ2-7	14	TGTGCCAGCAGAAAGCAGGGCAAGAGCCACGAGCAGTACTTC	CASRKQGKSHEQYF
.	.	TRBV4-3	TRBJ2-5	14	TGCGCCAGCAGCCAAGATTTCCTCCAAGAGACCCAGTACTTC	CASSQDFLQETQYF
TRBD2	.	TRBV7-2	TRBJ2-1	15	TGTGCCAGCCGACAAGGTGCGGGAGTCGGAAATGAGCAGTTCTTC	CASRQGAGVGNEQFF
.	.	TRBV11-2	TRBJ1-1	15	TGTGCCAGCAGCTTAAGTCCGACTTCGGGAACTGAAGCTTTCTTT	CASSLSPTSGTEAFF
.	.	TRBV7-9	TRBJ2-1	15	TGTGCCAGCAGCTTGGGGACTTCCTCCTACAATGAGCAGTTCTTC	CASSLGTSSYNEQFF
TRBD2	.	TRBV11-3	TRBJ2-5	17	TGTGCCAGCAGCTTAGTTCGACTAGCGGGAGGGCAAGAGACCCAGTACTTC	CASSLVRLAGGQETQYF
.	.	TRBV27	TRBJ2-3	13	TGTGCCAGCAGTTTCCGGAGCACAGATACGCAGTATTTT	CASSFRSTDTQYF
TRBD1	few	TRBV30	TRBJ1-1	13	TGTGCCTGGTCGGGACAGTCGAACACTGAAGCTTTCTTT	CAWSGQSNTEAFF
TRBD1	.	TRBV7-4	TRBJ2-7	15	TGTGCCAGCAGCTTAAAAGGGACAGCCTCCTACGAGCAGTACTTC	CASSLKGTASYEQYF
TRBD2	once	TRBV27	TRBJ2-3	17	TGTGCCAGCAGTTTAGTTTCTTTGGGAGGGCGACCAGATACGCAGTATTTT	CASSLVSLGGRPDTQYF
TRBD2	.	TRBV7-2	TRBJ2-1	17	TGTGCCAGCAGCCGACAGTACGGACTAGCGGGAGATAATGAGCAGTTCTTC	CASSRQYGLAGDNEQFF
TRBD2	.	TRBV11-2	TRBJ2-1	15	TGTGCCAGCAGCTCTAGCGGGATTGTTAACAATGAGCAGTTCTTC	CASSSSGIVNNEQFF
.	.	TRBV7-9	TRBJ2-5	15	TGTGCCAGCAGCTTAGGGTCGGGCCGACAAGAGACCCAGTACTTC	CASSLGSGRQETQYF
.	.	TRBV30	TRBJ2-5	11	TGTGCCTGGCAGCGAGTGGAGACCCAGTACTTC	CAWQRVETQYF
TRBD2	.	TRBV9	TRBJ2-7	14	TGTGCCAGCAGCGCAAGCCCAGCGGGAGTTGAGCAGTACTTC	CASSASPAGVEQYF
.	once	TRBV28	TRBJ2-6	17	TGTGCCAGCATGGGGACTGAACTGCGGTCTGGGGCCAACGTCCTGACTTTC	CASMGTELRSGANVLTF
.	.	TRBV7-9	TRBJ2-2	14	TGTGCCAGCAGCCCTAGGATGGTAGGCGGGGAGCTGTTTTTT	CASSPRMVGGELFF
TRBD1	.	TRBV19	TRBJ1-6	15	TGTGCCAGTAGTATAGACTGGGACAGCAATTCACCCCTCCACTTT	CASSIDWDSNSPLHF
.	.	TRBV29-1	TRBJ2-7	15	TGCAGCGTTGGTTTTTGGGGGCCCCGTTACTACGAGCAGTACTTC	CSVGFWGPRYYEQYF
.	.	TRBV9	TRBJ2-3	15	TGTGCCAGCAGCGTAGGAGTACTAAGCACAGATACGCAGTATTTT	CASSVGVLSTDTQYF
.	.	TRBV28	TRBJ1-1	13	TGTGCCAGCAGTCCTTCATTGAACACTGAAGCTTTCTTT	CASSPSLNTEAFF
TRBD2	.	TRBV6-6	TRBJ2-7	13	TGTGCCAGCTGTAGAGCGGGAGGCTACGAGCAGTACTTC	CASCRAGGYEQYF
TRBD1	.	TRBV7-6	TRBJ1-5	16	TGTGCCAGCAGCCGCGGACAGGGGGGGAGCAATCAGCCCCAGCATTTT	CASSRGQGGSNQPQHF
.	.	TRBV19	TRBJ2-7	14	TGTGCCACCCAAGCCCTGGCGGGGTATGGGGAGCAGTACTTC	CATQALAGYGEQYF
.	.	TRBV2	TRBJ1-5	15	TGTGCCAGCAGTGTCTCCCGGTCGATCAATCAGCCCCAGCATTTT	CASSVSRSINQPQHF
TRBD1	.	TRBV7-2	TRBJ2-7	16	TGTGCCAGCAGCCCCTGGACAGGGCCAAGCTCCTACGAGCAGTACTTC	CASSPWTGPSSYEQYF
TRBD1	.	TRBV5-1	TRBJ1-6	17	TGCGCCAGCAGCATGGGACAGGGAGGGGTCTATAATTCACCCCTCCACTTT	CASSMGQGGVYNSPLHF
.	.	TRBV6-6	TRBJ1-1	13	TGTGCCAGCAGCGCCTCGGGGGCCAGCTCAGCTTTCTTT	CASSASGASSAFF